These 5 T cell receptor beta chains were sequenced from one sample in a study of blood T cell repertoires in COVID-19. Some clones are missing from TCRdb's copy, which holds only in-frame ones; the method was immunoSEQ multiplex PCR. This sample has 300,000 to 400,000 clones, with 88% found just once. The sample consisted of peripheral blood. The receptor source for this set is an older woman with COVID-19, enrolled during active disease.

The V and J genes are TRBV27 and TRBJ2-7; a weak D match, TRBD2 (6 bases). V lost 10 bases to trimming and J lost 2 bases, with 15 bases between them. This CDR3 is 13 amino acids long. Germline V gene data show CDR1 as MNHEY and CDR2 as SMNVEV (reference sequence). CDR3 DNA sequence: TGTGCCACCTGGGGGGAGGCGACCTACGAGCAGTACTTC. Its translation: CATWGEATYEQYF.

This clone has only one observation. The chain joins TRBV29-1 to TRBJ1-3; a weak D match, TRBD1 (5 bases). Germline V gene data show CDR1 as SQVTM and CDR2 as ANQGSEA. Trimming cost V 7 bases and J 0 bases, with 10 bases left between them. CDR3 length equals 13 residues. Here the CDR3 reads CSAVTDSGNTIYF. The DNA for the CDR3 is TGCAGCGCCGTGACAGACTCTGGAAACACCATATATTTT.

The V call is TRBV27, the J call TRBJ1-1; no definite D call. The V end was cut by 0 bases, the J end by 11 bases, with 19 bases between. The CDR3 is made up of 15 amino acids. Germline assignment: CDR1 MNHEY and CDR2 SMNVEV (reference sequence). CDR3 coding DNA: TGTGCCAGCAGTTTATCCGGAGACATAGGACCGGGGGCTTTCTTT. It is translated as CASSLSGDIGPGAFF.

The chain employs TRBV28 and TRBJ1-1; D is perhaps TRBD1 (6 bases). Germline CDR1 and CDR2: MDHEN and SYDVKM. V dropped 6 bases and J dropped 3 bases, with 14 bases sitting between them. The CDR3 has 14 residues. For the CDR3, the DNA is TGTGCCAGCAGCCCCTGGGACAATGACACTGAAGCTTTCTTT. Translation: CASSPWDNDTEAFF.

V is TRBV6-5 and J is TRBJ1-4; 7 positions agree with TRBD1. Germline V gene lookup returns CDR1 MNHEY and CDR2 SVGAGI. J was trimmed by 6 bases and V by 0 bases; bases with no gene match: 7. The CDR3 contains 16 residues. DNA for the CDR3: TGTGCCAGCAGTTACTCGGGCGGGACAGTAGATGAAAAACTGTTTTTT. Amino acid sequence: CASSYSGGTVDEKLFF.